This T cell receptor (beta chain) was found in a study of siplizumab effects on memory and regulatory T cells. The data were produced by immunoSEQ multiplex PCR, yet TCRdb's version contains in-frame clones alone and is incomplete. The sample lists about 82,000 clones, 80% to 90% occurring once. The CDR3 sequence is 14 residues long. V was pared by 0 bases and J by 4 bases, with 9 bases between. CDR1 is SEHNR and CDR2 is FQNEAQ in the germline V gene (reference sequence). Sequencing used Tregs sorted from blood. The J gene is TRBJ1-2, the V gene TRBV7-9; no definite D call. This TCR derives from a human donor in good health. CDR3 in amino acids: CASSLASQSYGYTF. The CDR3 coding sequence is TGTGCCAGCAGCTTAGCATCCCAATCCTATGGCTACACCTTC.